These T cell receptor beta chains were read from a single sample in a study of beta chain features in type 1 diabetes. The repertoire was sequenced with immunoSEQ multiplex PCR; TCRdb's copy has only in-frame clones and lacks some. The table lists hundreds of thousands of clones, approximately 15% of them singletons. Sequenced sample: naive CD4+ T cells from blood. These receptors were collected from a man aged 30-40 years in good health. CDR3s include the opening cysteine and the closing phenylalanine or tryptophan. A D gene is named only where the DNA matches it firmly. Size is stated for part of the rows, as once, few or many counts, or as a class when the clone is expanded.

>TRBV9|few|.|TRBJ2-2
TGTGCCAGCAGCCGAACCACCGGGGAGCTGTTTTTT
CASSRTTGELFF
>TRBV7-8|.|.|TRBJ1-5
TGTGCCAGCAGCTTAGGGACAGCCTTACAGGTGAATCAGCCCCAGCATTTT
CASSLGTALQVNQPQHF
>TRBV5-1|.|TRBD2|TRBJ2-4
TGCGCCAGCAGCTTGGGGACTAGCGGGAGTTTCAACATTCAGTACTTC
CASSLGTSGSFNIQYF
>TRBV9|.|.|TRBJ1-3
TGTGCCAGCAGCGTTTCAACGGGCTCTGGAAACACCATATATTTT
CASSVSTGSGNTIYF
>TRBV7-9|few|.|TRBJ2-5
TGTGCCAGCAGCTTAGCGAGGGCGGAGACCCAGTACTTC
CASSLARAETQYF
>TRBV6-5|few|.|TRBJ1-1
TGTGCCAGCAGTTACGGAGGTTTGAACACTGAAGCTTTCTTT
CASSYGGLNTEAFF
>TRBV7-9|.|.|TRBJ2-2
TGTGCCAGCAGCTTGAGAGGGTTTGACACCGGGGAGCTGTTTTTT
CASSLRGFDTGELFF
>TRBV9|.|TRBD1|TRBJ1-6
TGTGCCAGCAGACCGGGACAGGGTTCTTCTCCCCTCCACTTT
CASRPGQGSSPLHF
>TRBV11-2|.|.|TRBJ2-7
TGTGCCAGCAGCTTAGAACCTAATCTCTACGAGCAGTACTTC
CASSLEPNLYEQYF
>TRBV19|.|TRBD1|TRBJ2-5
TGTGCCAGTAGTAGACGGACAGGGGGACAAGAGACCCAGTACTTC
CASSRRTGGQETQYF
>TRBV5-4|few|TRBD2|TRBJ2-4
TGTGCCAGCAGTCCACGACTAGCGGGGGCCTCCAAAAACATTCAGTACTTC
CASSPRLAGASKNIQYF
>TRBV4-3|.|.|TRBJ2-7
TGCGCCAGCAGCCAAGATCCCAGGGGTGTCCACGAGCAGTACTTC
CASSQDPRGVHEQYF
>TRBV7-2|.|TRBD2|TRBJ2-3
TGTGCCAGCAGCCCGCCGGGACTAGCGGCGGCACTGGGTGCGCAGTATTTT
CASSPPGLAAALGAQYF
>TRBV5-4|.|.|TRBJ1-6
TGTGCCAGCAGCCCCACCGTGGCGGGGAGCTATAATTCACCCCTCCACTTT
CASSPTVAGSYNSPLHF
>TRBV29-1|many|.|TRBJ2-5
TGCAGCGTTGTGCTGGTCAGGGTACCCCCATGGACCCAGTACTTC
CSVVLVRVPPWTQYF
>TRBV28|.|.|TRBJ1-1
TGTGCCAGCAGCATACAGGGGAACACTGAAGCTTTCTTT
CASSIQGNTEAFF
>TRBV30|.|.|TRBJ2-5
TGTGCCTGGAGTGTGTTTGGAGAGACCCAGTACTTC
CAWSVFGETQYF
>TRBV7-2|.|TRBD1|TRBJ2-1
TGTGCCAGCAGCTTAACAGGGGGCTTATACAATGAGCAGTTCTTC
CASSLTGGLYNEQFF
>TRBV5-1|.|.|TRBJ1-5
TGCGCCAGCAGCCCGGCAGGTACGGTCAATCAGCCCCAGCATTTT
CASSPAGTVNQPQHF
>TRBV10-3|few|.|TRBJ2-5
TGTGCCATCAGTGAGGCAGCTCAAGAGACCCAGTACTTC
CAISEAAQETQYF
>TRBV29-1|.|.|TRBJ2-5
TGCAGCGTTGCCGGCCGGGAGACCCAGTACTTC
CSVAGRETQYF
>TRBV20-1|.|.|TRBJ2-5
TGCAGTGCTAGGTACGGGACCCAGTACTTC
CSARYGTQYF
>TRBV15|few|.|TRBJ2-3
TGTGCCACCAGCAGACGGCCAGATACGCAGTATTTT
CATSRRPDTQYF
>TRBV30|few|.|TRBJ1-2
TGTGCCTGGAGTGCCAGACTCAACTATGGCTACACCTTC
CAWSARLNYGYTF
>TRBV2|.|.|TRBJ2-7
TGTGCCAGCAGGGGGCGGGCCCGAGCCTACGAGCAGTACTTC
CASRGRARAYEQYF
>TRBV9|.|TRBD2|TRBJ2-3
TGTGCCTCCGCCCTAGCGGACCAAGAAGATACGCAGTATTTT
CASALADQEDTQYF
>TRBV15|.|.|TRBJ1-6
TGTGCCACCAGCAGAGATGGGAATTCACCCCTCCACTTT
CATSRDGNSPLHF
>TRBV6-5|few|.|TRBJ1-2
TGTGCCAGCAGGCAACCAGAGGGACCGAACTATGGCTACACCTTC
CASRQPEGPNYGYTF
>TRBV6-5|few|.|TRBJ2-3
TGTGCCAGCAGCCGTCGGACAGCGAGCACAGATACGCAGTATTTT
CASSRRTASTDTQYF
>TRBV5-4|.|.|TRBJ1-4
TGTGCCAGCAGCGGCGGCACGGGGACGCAGGAAAAACTGTTTTTT
CASSGGTGTQEKLFF
>TRBV2|few|.|TRBJ2-5
TGTGCCAGCAGGGGTTATACTAGACAAGAGACCCAGTACTTC
CASRGYTRQETQYF
>TRBV4-1|few|.|TRBJ2-3
TGCGCCAGCAGCTTCGTGGCAGGGGCAGATACGCAGTATTTT
CASSFVAGADTQYF
>TRBV6-5|few|TRBD2|TRBJ2-7
TGTGCCAGCAGTGGTCCCGGGGGGGCGACCTACGAGCAGTACTTC
CASSGPGGATYEQYF
>TRBV6-6|few|.|TRBJ1-5
TGTGCCAGCGGTTCTTCCCGACAGCCCCAGCATTTT
CASGSSRQPQHF
>TRBV4-3|few|.|TRBJ2-3
TGCGCCAGCAGCCAAGATTTTCACCTGGGGATTGGCACAGATACGCAGTATTTT
CASSQDFHLGIGTDTQYF
>TRBV28|few|.|TRBJ2-2
TGTGCCAGCAGTACACTACAGGGTAGCACCGGGGAGCTGTTTTTT
CASSTLQGSTGELFF
>TRBV7-9|.|.|TRBJ2-5
TGTGCCAGCAGCTTACTCCAAGAGACCCAGTACTTC
CASSLLQETQYF
>TRBV11-1|.|.|TRBJ2-1
TGTGCCAGCAGCTTAGTAAGCTTATCTAGAGGGAATGAGCAGTTCTTC
CASSLVSLSRGNEQFF
>TRBV28|few|.|TRBJ1-5
TGTGCCAGCTTGAGGGGCGGGAGCAATCAGCCCCAGCATTTT
CASLRGGSNQPQHF
>TRBV23-1|few|.|TRBJ2-7
TGCGCCAGCAGTCAAAGTAGGCGAGACGACAACGAGCAGTACTTC
CASSQSRRDDNEQYF
>TRBV6-1|.|.|TRBJ2-3
TGTGCCAGCAGTTCAGGGGCGCGGGATACGCAGTATTTT
CASSSGARDTQYF
>TRBV18|few|.|TRBJ1-2
TGTGCCAGCTCCGAATACGAGGGTCTCGGCTATGGCTACACCTTC
CASSEYEGLGYGYTF
>TRBV7-9|.|.|TRBJ1-1
TGTGCCAGCAGCTTAAGATGGGGCACTGAAGCTTTCTTT
CASSLRWGTEAFF
>TRBV4-3|once|.|TRBJ1-1
TGCGCCAGCAGCCTCAATGGGGGAGTGAACACTGAAGCTTTCTTT
CASSLNGGVNTEAFF
>TRBV6-6|.|.|TRBJ2-5
TGTGCCAGCGGCTCACAGGGAGAGACCCAGTACTTC
CASGSQGETQYF
>TRBV5-4|.|TRBD2|TRBJ2-3
TGTGCCAGCAGGCCCGGACTAGCGGGAGTAACAGATACGCAGTATTTT
CASRPGLAGVTDTQYF
>TRBV18|.|.|TRBJ2-7
TGTGCCAGCTCACCACCGGCTGGTAACGAGCAGTACTTC
CASSPPAGNEQYF
>TRBV5-4|few|TRBD1|TRBJ2-6
TGTGCCAGCAGCTCGGATTTGGGACAGGGGAGCTCTGGGGCCAACGTCCTGACTTTC
CASSSDLGQGSSGANVLTF
>TRBV9|.|TRBD1|TRBJ2-3
TGTGCCAGCAGCTACATAGACAGGGCGGGCACAGATACGCAGTATTTT
CASSYIDRAGTDTQYF
>TRBV7-7|.|TRBD1|TRBJ2-5
TGTGCCAGCAGCTTAGGGACAGGGCCCCTTGAGACCCAGTACTTC
CASSLGTGPLETQYF
>TRBV7-2|.|.|TRBJ2-5
TGTGCCAGCAGCCCTTCATATAGGGCTGGGGGGGAGACCCAGTACTTC
CASSPSYRAGGETQYF
>TRBV7-2|.|TRBD1|TRBJ2-2
TGTGCCAGCAGCTGGGCCGGGACAGACAACACCGGGGAGCTGTTTTTT
CASSWAGTDNTGELFF